This note documents a single T cell receptor (beta chain) sequence. The table lists this clonotype with a few counts. Its antigen is unknown. Within one base of it there is no much larger clone, and no base qualities were kept. Ophthalmopathy patients had moderately to severely active disease, Clinical Activity Score of at least 3, NOSPECS grade of at least 4, and disease duration under 3 months. Patients were excluded if they had other autoimmune diseases, uncontrolled infections, pregnancy or lactation. Clinical symptoms, serum thyroxine, TRAb, thyroid ultrasound and orbital computed tomography formed the basis of the diagnosis. PBMCs were isolated from 7.5 to 10 ml of fresh peripheral blood by Ficoll-Paque density gradient centrifugation. Trizol reagent was used to extract the total RNA, and its quality was then checked on an Agilent 2100 Bioanalyzer. The data belong to a study of Graves' ophthalmopathy and Graves' hyperthyroidism (dated by TCRdb to the late 2010s). For context, the study as a whole: Peripheral blood was collected before any treatment was given, at the time of initial diagnosis. The 100 discovery patients were divided at random into training and test sets in a 7:3 ratio. In total, 135 blood samples were TCR-sequenced: under 45 ophthalmopathy, some 75 hyperthyroidism and some 17 hyperthyroidism-to-ophthalmopathy patients. The study used signatures of the TCR beta repertoire to tell Graves' ophthalmopathy apart from Graves' hyperthyroidism and to predict which patients would progress to ophthalmopathy. To explore V-J signatures that distinguish ophthalmopathy from hyperthyroidism, a discovery set of about a hundred patients was enrolled, made up of 40 to 45 with ophthalmopathy and 57 with stable hyperthyroidism. For independent validation, a separate cohort was made up of roughly 19 hyperthyroidism patients plus 17 patients who later progressed from hyperthyroidism to ophthalmopathy. In roughly 6 hyperthyroidism patients, T-cell repertoires of thyroid tissue and blood were compared. Following sample collection, hyperthyroidism patients were given methimazole at a starting dose of 30 mg daily, and ophthalmopathy patients were given high-dose intravenous methylprednisolone.

The germline V gene specifies SGHRS as CDR1 and YFSETQ as CDR2. V sheds 6 bases and J sheds 5 bases, leaving 17 bases between their ends. The CDR3, cysteine through phenylalanine, is 14 amino acids long. Of all the DNA, just the CDR3 is kept, 42 bases in frame from base 1. For repertoire sequencing, TCR beta CDR3 regions were amplified from RNA transcripts. The first round of RT-PCR was done with HTBI primers and the Qiagen OneStep RT-PCR kit, and was followed by a second round of multiplex PCR, then size selection and purification. Libraries were sequenced paired-end with 100 bp reads on an Illumina HiSeq2000. Turning to the authors' computational methods: SOAPnuke was used for read processing, and reads with adapters, uncalled bases, a mean Phred below 15, or no exact constant-primer or identifier match were discarded. COPE v1.2.5 was used to merge the high-quality paired reads. Clonotypes were defined as unique nucleotide sequences and were aligned to IMGT TRB V, D and J references using MiTCR v1.1. The analysis was limited to V-J combinations with a frequency above 0.0001, which together covered more than 99% of repertoires. For each V-J combination, a TCR clonal expansion and chaos score was defined as the ratio of F50 clonal expansion to chaos observed in the TCRdist matrix. Welch's t-statistics and random forest were used to narrow the features down to around 12 V-J combinations, which were then fed into a naive Bayes classifier. Thyroid-blood repertoire similarity was quantified with the Morisita-Horn index. Clones were called with MiXCR by TCRdb after fastp trimmed the public reads at Q25, and only in-frame beta chains were retained. CDR3 protein sequences are deduplicated, and each keeps its most common genes and DNA. TCRdb's processing, not the authors', yielded these V and J calls. The sample table lists a few hundred thousand distinct CDR3 sequences, roughly a fifth of them with a count of one. Jointly, the top ten make up roughly 40% of the sample.

Points the paper makes about the study in general: Among expanded thyroid clonotypes with frequency above 0.001, most also showed up in blood, which suggests that blood repertoires may reflect the thyroid immune response. Ophthalmopathy was separated from stable hyperthyroidism by the 13-signature model with more than 85% sensitivity and 81% to 84% specificity in cross-validation and with 80%/75% in the test set. In validation, the model predicted ophthalmopathy progression with about 64% sensitivity and about 73% specificity; some twelve predicted patients were CT-confirmed with GO in a median of approximately 6.5 months. No statistical method was used to set the sample size in advance, and the investigators knew which group each participant was assigned to.

The TCR sequence derives from a woman aged 45-59 years with Graves' ophthalmopathy. Donor details come from another sample of the same person, matched by shared clones. The rearranged segments are TRBV5-1 and TRBJ2-5, with no D gene named confidently. Sequenced input: peripheral blood. CDR3 reads: CASNDGASQETQYF. The DNA sequence is TGCGCCAGCAACGACGGAGCCAGCCAGGAGACCCAGTACTTC. The full variable domain, with segments outside the CDR3 supplied by the reference TRBV5-1 and TRBJ2-5 proteins, appears as KAGVTQTPRYLIKTRGQQVTLSCSPISGHRSVSWYQQTPGQGLQFLFEYFSETQRNKGNFPGRFSGRQFSNSRSEMNVSTLELGDSALYLCASNDGASQETQYFGPGTRLLVL.